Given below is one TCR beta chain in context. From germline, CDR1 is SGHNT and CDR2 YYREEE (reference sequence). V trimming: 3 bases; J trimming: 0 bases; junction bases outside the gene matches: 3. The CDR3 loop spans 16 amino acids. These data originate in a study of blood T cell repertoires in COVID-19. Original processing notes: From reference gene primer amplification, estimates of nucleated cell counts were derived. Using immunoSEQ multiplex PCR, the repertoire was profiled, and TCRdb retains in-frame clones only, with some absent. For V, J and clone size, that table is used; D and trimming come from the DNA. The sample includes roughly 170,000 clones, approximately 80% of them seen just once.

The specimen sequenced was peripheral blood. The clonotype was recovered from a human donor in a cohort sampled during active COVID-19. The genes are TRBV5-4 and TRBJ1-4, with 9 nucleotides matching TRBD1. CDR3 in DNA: TGTGCCAGCAGCTCGGGACAGGGCGCAACTAATGAAAAACTGTTTTTT. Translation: CASSSGQGATNEKLFF.